Following are 27 T cell receptor beta chains from one sample sequenced in a study of cytotoxic CD8 clonotypes in ibrutinib-treated CLL. The method was immunoSEQ multiplex PCR; TCRdb's version includes in-frame clones alone and lacks a portion of them. The table has fewer than 400,000 clones, around 66% seen once. The input for sequencing was PBMCs, taken after 36 months of ibrutinib treatment. The source of these receptors is a human donor with chronic lymphocytic leukemia.

CDR3: CASRGDSTYEQYF. DNA of the CDR3: TGTGCCAGCAGGGGGGACAGCACCTACGAGCAGTACTTC. The V and J genes are TRBV2 and TRBJ2-7, with 7 bases identical to TRBD1. CDR1 is SNHLY and CDR2 is FYNNEI in the germline V gene. V trimming: 6 bases; J trimming: 2 bases; junction bases outside the gene matches: 4. The CDR3 contains 13 residues.

The V gene is TRBV19, the J gene TRBJ2-7; a weak D match, TRBD1 (6 bases). The germline V gene encodes CDR1 LNHDA and CDR2 SQIVND (reference sequence). This CDR3 region has 18 residues. V lost 0 bases and J lost 0, with 18 bases in between. The CDR3 loop reads CASSIDLGRGGSSYEQYF. The CDR3 DNA reads as TGTGCCAGTAGTATAGATCTCGGCAGGGGTGGATCCTCCTACGAGCAGTACTTC.

The chain employs TRBV29-1 and TRBJ2-5; no firm D call. CDR1 and CDR2 from the germline V gene are SQVTM and ANQGSEA. V lost 3 bases, J lost 4 bases, and 12 bases lay in between. The CDR3 totals 13 residues. Written as DNA, the CDR3 is TGCAGCGTTGACTCCCTACCCGTAGAGACCCAGTACTTC. It codes for CSVDSLPVETQYF.

This clone appeared a few times. The chain recombines TRBV27 with TRBJ1-2, with D hard to call. The V gene's germline CDR1 is MNHEY and CDR2 SMNVEV (reference sequence). The CDR3 sequence is 13 residues long. Trimming shortened V by 2 bases and J by 4 bases, and 8 bases separated the two germline ends. CDR3 sequence reads: CASSLRGSYGYTF. The CDR3, as DNA: TGTGCCAGCAGTTTACGAGGCAGCTATGGCTACACCTTC.

The chain uses TRBV27 and TRBJ2-2, with a tentative D call TRBD1 (6 bases). Deletions cut 4 bases from V and 0 bases from J, with 15 bases between. This CDR3 is 17 amino acids long. From germline, CDR1 is MNHEY and CDR2 SMNVEV (reference sequence). The CDR3 nucleotides are TGTGCCAGCAGTTCCCCCAGGGACAACGCGAACACCGGGGAGCTGTTTTTT. Its protein is CASSSPRDNANTGELFF.

The rearrangement joins TRBV4-1 to TRBJ2-7, with D perhaps TRBD2 (6 bases). The germline CDR1 and CDR2 sequences are MGHRA and YSYEKL. V lost 5 bases and J lost 3, with 8 bases in between. The CDR3 spans 12 residues. CDR3 DNA sequence: TGCGCCAGCAGCGGGACTTACTACGAGCAGTACTTC. Translating gives CASSGTYYEQYF.

This chain joins TRBV10-1 and TRBJ2-5, with a weak D call TRBD2 (6 bases). V was pared by 5 bases and J by 4 bases, with 14 bases between. The CDR3 has 14 residues. In germline, CDR1 is WNHNN, CDR2 SYGVQD (reference sequence). The CDR3 DNA follows: TGCGCCAGCAGTACAGGACGGCGGGGAGAGACCCAGTACTTC. Its protein is CASSTGRRGETQYF.

The V and J genes are TRBV4-2 and TRBJ1-5, with 7 nucleotides matching TRBD1. This CDR3 comprises 15 residues. Germline lookup yields CDR1 LGHNA and CDR2 YNFKEQ. V was clipped by 0 bases and J by 5 bases; unmatched bases: 4. The CDR3 bases are TGTGCCAGCAGCCAAGACAGGGGGTTCGATCAGCCCCAGCATTTT. Amino acid sequence: CASSQDRGFDQPQHF.

This clone turned up a few times. This chain uses TRBV2 with TRBJ2-7, with TRBD1 matching 10 bases. This CDR3 spans 15 amino acids. Germline V gene sequence: CDR1 SNHLY, CDR2 FYNNEI. V lost 5 bases and J lost 6; bases outside the gene matches: 10. The CDR3 spells CASSYDRGQGLEQYF. The CDR3 DNA reads as TGTGCCAGCAGTTACGACAGGGGGCAGGGGCTCGAGCAGTACTTC.

The rearrangement links TRBV11-1 to TRBJ2-7; D is unresolved. The CDR3 sequence is 14 residues long. V was clipped by 1 base and J by 0 bases, with 7 bases between them. The germline CDR1 and CDR2 sequences are SGHAT and FQDESV (reference sequence). This chain's CDR3 is CASSLDVSSYEQYF. The CDR3 coding sequence is TGTGCCAGCAGCTTAGATGTTAGCTCCTACGAGCAGTACTTC.

This chain links TRBV5-1 with TRBJ2-7; a weak D match, TRBD1 (8 bases). The CDR3 is made up of 16 amino acids. Germline CDR1 reads SGHRS; CDR2 reads YFSETQ. V was trimmed by 4 bases and J by 3 bases, leaving 20 bases between them. The CDR3 region is CASSPTGGVNFYEQYF. CDR3 DNA sequence: TGCGCCAGCAGCCCCACAGGGGGGGTGAATTTCTACGAGCAGTACTTC.

This chain uses TRBV7-9 with TRBJ2-5, with a possible D match to TRBD1 (6 bases). Trimming removed 7 bases from V and 2 bases from J, with 11 bases in between. This CDR3 region has 13 residues. Germline V gene sequence: CDR1 SEHNR, CDR2 FQNEAQ (reference sequence). The CDR3 reads CASNRDKQETQYF. DNA of the CDR3: TGTGCCAGCAATCGGGACAAACAAGAGACCCAGTACTTC. Complete variable domain (other parts from reference TRBV7-9 and TRBJ2-5): DTGVSQNPRHKITKRGQNVTFRCDPISEHNRLYWYRQTLGQGPEFLTYFQNEAQLEKSRLLSDRFSAERPKGSFSTLEIQRTEQGDSAMYLCASNRDKQETQYFGPGTRLLVL.

This clone occurred a few times. The rearrangement links TRBV6-6 to TRBJ1-4, with D perhaps TRBD1 (6 bases). CDR3 length equals 15 residues. V dropped 6 bases and J dropped 8 bases, with 19 bases sitting between them. The germline CDR1 and CDR2 sequences are MNHNY and SVGAGI (reference sequence). The CDR3 DNA follows: TGTGCCAGCAGCCCTAAACAGGGATTATGGGAAAAACTGTTTTTT. Its protein product is CASSPKQGLWEKLFF.

The chain couples TRBV5-1 to TRBJ1-4; no clear D. Trimming took 0 bases from V and 7 from J, leaving 10 bases between them. The CDR3 is 14 amino acids. Germline-derived CDR1 and CDR2 are SGHRS and YFSETQ. The CDR3 reads CASSLAGVSEKLFF. CDR3 bases: TGCGCCAGCAGCTTGGCTGGGGTTTCTGAAAAACTGTTTTTT.

The V gene is TRBV29-1, the J gene TRBJ2-1; 16 nucleotides agree with TRBD2. Per germline, CDR1 SQVTM and CDR2 ANQGSEA. CDR3 length: 15 residues. V lost 6 bases and J lost 2; bases outside the gene matches: 1. CDR3 nucleotide sequence: TGCAGCGTAGGGACTAGCGGGAGGGCCTACAATGAGCAGTTCTTC. Translated: CSVGTSGRAYNEQFF.

This rearrangement joins TRBV18 to TRBJ1-2, with 8 bases lining up with TRBD1. The germline gives CDR1 KGHSH, CDR2 LQKENI. The length of the CDR3 is 14 residues. Trimming removed 3 bases from V and 6 bases from J; junction bases left unmatched: 6. CDR3 DNA: TGTGCCAGCTCACCCCCTGCAGGGGGCGATGGCTACACCTTC. Translating it yields CASSPPAGGDGYTF.

This clone appeared a few times. V is TRBV4-1 and J is TRBJ2-7, with D perhaps given as TRBD1 or TRBD2 (5 bases each). Germline assignment: CDR1 MGHRA and CDR2 YSYEKL. There are 16 residues in the CDR3. V was trimmed by 4 bases and J by 4 bases, leaving 20 bases between them. CDR3 region: CASSLKGTIGGYEQYF. The CDR3 DNA reads as TGCGCCAGCAGCCTCAAAGGGACCATTGGCGGTTACGAGCAGTACTTC.

The chain carries TRBV4-1 and TRBJ2-2; D is perhaps TRBD1 (5 bases). The ends were cut back, 0 bases at V and 5 bases at J, with 13 bases in the middle. From germline, CDR1 is MGHRA and CDR2 YSYEKL. This CDR3 has 16 amino acids. The CDR3 reads CASSQDPQDETGELFF. DNA for the CDR3: TGCGCCAGCAGCCAAGATCCACAGGATGAGACCGGGGAGCTGTTTTTT.

This clone has only one observation. The V and J genes are TRBV10-2 and TRBJ2-7; TRBD2 agrees at 8 bases. V dropped 4 bases and J dropped 2; count of bases not matched to a gene: 10. The germline gives CDR1 WSHSY, CDR2 SAAADI. The CDR3 extends over 16 amino acids. The CDR3 protein is CASSGGEGLDPYEQYF. In nucleotides, the CDR3 is TGCGCCAGCAGTGGAGGTGAGGGACTAGACCCCTACGAGCAGTACTTC.

The rearrangement links TRBV9 to TRBJ2-2; D may be TRBD1 (5 bases). The V and J ends lost 0 bases and 8 bases respectively, with 23 bases between them. Per the germline V gene, CDR1 is SGDLS and CDR2 is YYNGEE. The CDR3 spans 18 residues. CDR3 in DNA: TGTGCCAGCAGCGTAGAGGTGGGGAAAGGACACCGACGAGGGGAGCTGTTTTTT. Translating it yields CASSVEVGKGHRRGELFF.

CDR3: CASSTLGQGLYRETQYF. The CDR3 region has the DNA TGTGCCAGCAGCACCTTGGGACAAGGGCTTTATCGGGAGACCCAGTACTTC. The J gene is TRBJ2-5, the V gene TRBV5-8; perhaps TRBD1 as D (6 bases). The ends were cut back, 4 bases at V and 5 bases at J, with 24 bases in the middle. Germline assignment: CDR1 SGHTS and CDR2 YDEGEE. This CDR3 contains 17 residues.

The table lists this clone with a count of one. The CDR3 here is CSVGGLMVRDANYGYTF. DNA of the CDR3: TGCAGCGTGGGGGGACTCATGGTAAGAGACGCTAACTATGGCTACACCTTC. V usage is TRBV29-1 and J usage is TRBJ1-2, with a weak D call TRBD1 (5 bases). CDR3 size: 17 residues. The V end lost 6 bases, the J end lost 0 bases, and 23 bases lay between the germline ends. Germline V gene lookup returns CDR1 SQVTM and CDR2 ANQGSEA. The whole variable domain, filled in from reference TRBV29-1 and TRBJ1-2, reads SAVISQKPSRDICQRGTSLTIQCQVDSQVTMMFWYRQQPGQSLTLIATANQGSEATYESGFVIDKFPISRPNLTFSTLTVSNMSPEDSSIYLCSVGGLMVRDANYGYTFGSGTRLTVV.

V and J are TRBV6-5 and TRBJ1-5; D is perhaps TRBD1 (6 bases). Germline V gene data show CDR1 as MNHEY and CDR2 as SVGAGI. The CDR3 length is 14 residues. The V gene lost 8 bases and the J gene lost 6 bases, with 17 bases spanning the gap. CDR3 region: CASAPQGLPQPQHF. For the CDR3, the DNA is TGTGCCAGCGCCCCACAGGGTTTGCCTCAGCCCCAGCATTTT.

The chain recombines TRBV29-1 with TRBJ1-2; D gene unclear. The CDR3 is 11 amino acids. The germline V gene encodes CDR1 SQVTM and CDR2 ANQGSEA. Trimming removed 6 bases at V and 3 bases at J, with 8 bases between. The CDR3 sequence is CSVLADYGYTF. CDR3 nucleotides: TGCAGCGTCCTGGCAGACTATGGCTACACCTTC. Full variable domain (missing parts from reference TRBV29-1 and TRBJ1-2): SAVISQKPSRDICQRGTSLTIQCQVDSQVTMMFWYRQQPGQSLTLIATANQGSEATYESGFVIDKFPISRPNLTFSTLTVSNMSPEDSSIYLCSVLADYGYTFGSGTRLTVV.

This clone was counted a few times. Other DNA sequences in the sample encode the same CDR3. J is TRBJ2-7 and V is TRBV4-1; 13 nucleotides match TRBD2. This CDR3 region has 15 residues. Per germline, CDR1 MGHRA and CDR2 YSYEKL. Losses at the gene ends were 1 base for V and 7 bases for J; bases not matched to a gene: 4. The CDR3 loop reads CASSQGLAGGREQYF. The CDR3 nucleotides read TGCGCCAGCAGCCAAGGACTAGCGGGAGGTCGAGAGCAGTACTTC.

This clone was recorded once. The rearrangement uses TRBV25-1 and TRBJ2-5; a weak D match, TRBD2 (6 bases). Per germline, CDR1 MGHDK and CDR2 SYGVNS. The CDR3 loop spans 15 amino acids. V gave up 0 bases and J gave up 2 bases, with 10 bases separating them. The CDR3 nucleotides are TGTGCCAGCAGTGAATATTTCGGGGGTCAAGAGACCCAGTACTTC. As protein: CASSEYFGGQETQYF. Based on the CDR3 plus reference TRBV25-1 and TRBJ2-5, the full variable domain is EADIYQTPRYLVIGTGKKITLECSQTMGHDKMYWYQQDPGMELHLIHYSYGVNSTEKGDLSSESTVSRIRTEHFPLTLESARPSHTSQYLCASSEYFGGQETQYFGPGTRLLVL.

The chain carries TRBV13 and TRBJ2-7, with a possible D match to TRBD1 (5 bases). The germline V gene encodes CDR1 PRHDT and CDR2 FYEKMQ (reference sequence). V shed 0 bases and J shed 2 bases, with 5 bases lying between them. There are 13 residues in the CDR3. The CDR3 loop reads CASSLGDTYEQYF. The DNA of the CDR3 is TGTGCCAGCAGCTTAGGGGACACCTACGAGCAGTACTTC.